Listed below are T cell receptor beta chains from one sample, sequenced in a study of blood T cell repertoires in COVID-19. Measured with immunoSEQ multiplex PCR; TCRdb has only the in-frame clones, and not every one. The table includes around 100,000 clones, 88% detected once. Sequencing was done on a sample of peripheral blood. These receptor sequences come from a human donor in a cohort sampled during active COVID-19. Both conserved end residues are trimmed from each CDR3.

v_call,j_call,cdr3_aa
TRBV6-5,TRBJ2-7,ASSYSHAGQVEQY
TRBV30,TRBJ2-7,AWGGEGYEQY
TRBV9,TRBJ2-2,ASSVGGQGSTGELF
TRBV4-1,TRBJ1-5,ASSHDRGGWQPQH
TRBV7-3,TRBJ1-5,ASSLLTGVGPQH
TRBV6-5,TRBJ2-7,ASRNSGGASGEQY
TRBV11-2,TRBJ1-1,ARAGRGNTEAF
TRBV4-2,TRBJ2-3,ASSQPTSPDTQY
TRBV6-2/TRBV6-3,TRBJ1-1,ASSYSGTDTEAF
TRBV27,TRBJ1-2,ASSVRPLEIGYT
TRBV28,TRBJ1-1,ASSLKGLSEAF
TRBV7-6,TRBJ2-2,ASSPLAGSNTGELF
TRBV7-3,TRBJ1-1,ASSLNGGLNTEAF
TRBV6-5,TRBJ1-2,ASTWTGKNYGYT
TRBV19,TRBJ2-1,ASTPGQGIYNEQF
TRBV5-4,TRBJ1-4,ASSSGKDRGLKLF
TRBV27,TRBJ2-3,ATGTSGYTQY
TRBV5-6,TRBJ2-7,ASSLGGKYEQY